A selection of T cell receptor beta chains follows, all from one sample in a study of blood T cell repertoires in COVID-19. This table comes from immunoSEQ multiplex PCR, and its TCRdb copy is limited to in-frame clones, with some not included. The table has more than 350,000 clones, 87% seen once. The sample consisted of peripheral blood. Receptors originate from a woman younger than 45 with COVID-19, enrolled during active disease. CDR3s include the opening cysteine and the closing phenylalanine or tryptophan. Each record gives: D gene, V gene, J gene, clone size, CDR3 DNA, CDR3 protein. A D gene is named only where the DNA matches it firmly. Clone size is stated in some rows and not others, as once, few, many or a class when expanded.

D: TRBD2
V: TRBV18
J: TRBJ2-1
size: .
DNA: TGTGCCAGCTCACCATGGCGGGGGGACAATGAGCAGTTCTTC
CDR3: CASSPWRGDNEQFF

D: TRBD1
V: TRBV5-1
J: TRBJ1-1
size: .
DNA: TGCGCCAGCAGCTTGGTAGCAGGGGGGATCACTGAAGCTTTCTTT
CDR3: CASSLVAGGITEAFF

D: .
V: TRBV13
J: TRBJ1-3
size: .
DNA: TGTGCCAGCAGCTTCTTAACAGCTGGAAACACCATATATTTT
CDR3: CASSFLTAGNTIYF

D: TRBD1
V: TRBV29-1
J: TRBJ2-3
size: .
DNA: TGCAGCGTTGAAGATCCCGACAGGGTAGAAACAGATACGCAGTATTTT
CDR3: CSVEDPDRVETDTQYF

D: TRBD1
V: TRBV16
J: TRBJ1-2
size: .
DNA: TGTGCCAGCAGCCCCCTTAGACAGGGTGGCGACTATGGCTACACCTTC
CDR3: CASSPLRQGGDYGYTF

D: .
V: TRBV7-3
J: TRBJ1-1
size: .
DNA: TGTGCCAGCAGCGCGGGACCGACGAACACTGAAGCTTTCTTT
CDR3: CASSAGPTNTEAFF

D: TRBD1
V: TRBV5-6
J: TRBJ1-6
size: .
DNA: TGTGCCAGCAGCGAGACAGGGCAAAATTCACCCCTCCACTTT
CDR3: CASSETGQNSPLHF

D: .
V: TRBV6-5
J: TRBJ1-5
size: .
DNA: TGTGCCAGCAGTTACGACAGGAATCAGCCCCAGCATTTT
CDR3: CASSYDRNQPQHF

D: TRBD2
V: TRBV11-2
J: TRBJ2-1
size: .
DNA: TGTGCCAGCGGACTAGCGGTTTACAATGAGCAGTTCTTC
CDR3: CASGLAVYNEQFF

D: TRBD1
V: TRBV3-1/TRBV3-2
J: TRBJ2-7
size: .
DNA: TGTGCCAGCAGCCAGGGACAGTCCTACGAGCAGTACTTC
CDR3: CASSQGQSYEQYF

D: .
V: TRBV28
J: TRBJ2-5
size: .
DNA: TGTGCCAGCAGTTCCCGACAGGTCACGGAGACCCAGTACTTC
CDR3: CASSSRQVTETQYF

D: TRBD1
V: TRBV19
J: TRBJ1-2
size: .
DNA: TGTGCCAGTAGCACAGGGGGACTAGGCTACACCTTC
CDR3: CASSTGGLGYTF

D: TRBD1
V: TRBV7-3
J: TRBJ2-3
size: .
DNA: TGTGCCAGCAGCACAGGGGCGCAGGAAGATACGCAGTATTTT
CDR3: CASSTGAQEDTQYF

D: TRBD2
V: TRBV6-1
J: TRBJ2-7
size: .
DNA: TGTGCCAGCAGTGAGGCCCGCGGGACTACCTACGAGCAGTACTTC
CDR3: CASSEARGTTYEQYF

D: .
V: TRBV30
J: TRBJ1-5
size: once
DNA: TGTGCCTGGAGTTTCTCAGGTAGCAATCAGCCCCAGCATTTT
CDR3: CAWSFSGSNQPQHF

D: TRBD1
V: TRBV18
J: TRBJ1-2
size: .
DNA: TGTGCCAGCTCACCAGGGGACAGAAACTATGGCTACACCTTC
CDR3: CASSPGDRNYGYTF

D: TRBD2
V: TRBV9
J: TRBJ2-7
size: few
DNA: TGTGCCAGCTCGCCGCTAGCGGGGGCAGACGAGCAGTACTTC
CDR3: CASSPLAGADEQYF

D: .
V: TRBV6-5
J: TRBJ2-1
size: once
DNA: TGTGCCAGCAGTTACTCGAGGATGGGGGGATACAATGAGCAGTTCTTC
CDR3: CASSYSRMGGYNEQFF

D: .
V: TRBV6-4
J: TRBJ2-6
size: .
DNA: TGTGCCAGCAGTAACAGGGCTGGGGCCAACGTCCTGACTTTC
CDR3: CASSNRAGANVLTF

D: TRBD2
V: TRBV6-6
J: TRBJ2-1
size: .
DNA: TGTGCCAGCAGTTACCGGACTAGCGCCAACAATGAGCAGTTCTTC
CDR3: CASSYRTSANNEQFF

D: .
V: TRBV11-2
J: TRBJ2-2
size: .
DNA: TGTGCCAGCAGCTTATCAGGGGGGTGGACCGGGGAGCTGTTTTTT
CDR3: CASSLSGGWTGELFF

D: .
V: TRBV2
J: TRBJ2-7
size: .
DNA: TGTGCCAGCAGGGGGGACTTTGGCGAGCAGTACTTC
CDR3: CASRGDFGEQYF

D: TRBD2
V: TRBV7-9
J: TRBJ2-7
size: .
DNA: TGTGCCAGCAGCTTAAGGGAGGGTATCTACGAGCAGTACTTC
CDR3: CASSLREGIYEQYF

D: TRBD1
V: TRBV28
J: TRBJ1-5
size: .
DNA: TGTGCCAGCAGTCCCGGGACAGGGGGCCTTGGTCAGCCCCAGCATTTT
CDR3: CASSPGTGGLGQPQHF

D: .
V: TRBV2
J: TRBJ2-7
size: .
DNA: TGTGCCAGCAGTCGACCCCCGGGGGAGCAGTACTTC
CDR3: CASSRPPGEQYF

D: .
V: TRBV11-2
J: TRBJ2-7
size: .
DNA: TGTGCCAGCAGCGTACAGGATTGGGGATACGAGCAGTACTTC
CDR3: CASSVQDWGYEQYF

D: .
V: TRBV23-1
J: TRBJ2-5
size: once
DNA: TGCGCCAGCCGGGACACTATCCAAGAGACCCAGTACTTC
CDR3: CASRDTIQETQYF

D: .
V: TRBV7-9
J: TRBJ2-2
size: .
DNA: TGTGCCAGCAGCCCAGCCGGGACACCGAACACCGGGGAGCTGTTTTTT
CDR3: CASSPAGTPNTGELFF

D: TRBD1
V: TRBV18
J: TRBJ2-3
size: .
DNA: TGTGCCAGCTCACCTACAGGGGGCGCTGGCACAGATACGCAGTATTTT
CDR3: CASSPTGGAGTDTQYF

D: .
V: TRBV7-2
J: TRBJ1-1
size: .
DNA: TGTGCCAGCAGGGGGGGCACTGAAGCTTTCTTT
CDR3: CASRGGTEAFF

D: .
V: TRBV7-3
J: TRBJ2-1
size: .
DNA: TGTGCCAGCAGCTTAAAGGCGGGGTACAATGAGCAGTTCTTC
CDR3: CASSLKAGYNEQFF

D: .
V: TRBV28
J: TRBJ1-1
size: .
DNA: TGTGCCAGCAGTTCATGGGACACCATGAACACTGAAGCTTTCTTT
CDR3: CASSSWDTMNTEAFF

D: TRBD1
V: TRBV6-5
J: TRBJ2-7
size: .
DNA: TGTGCCAGCGGAGAACCGTGGACAGGGAGATACGAGCAGTACTTC
CDR3: CASGEPWTGRYEQYF

D: .
V: TRBV3-1/TRBV3-2
J: TRBJ1-2
size: .
DNA: TGTGCCAGCAGCCAGGCCGGGGGGCAGGGCTATGGCTACACCTTC
CDR3: CASSQAGGQGYGYTF

D: .
V: TRBV21-1
J: TRBJ2-2
size: .
DNA: TGCGACCCCTTCACAGAGAACGGGAGCGACGACACCGGGGAGCTGTTTTTT
CDR3: CDPFTENGSDDTGELFF

D: TRBD2
V: TRBV7-6
J: TRBJ2-4
size: once
DNA: TGTGCCAGCAGCTTAGGGTCGGGACTAGCGGGAGTAAACATTCAGTACTTC
CDR3: CASSLGSGLAGVNIQYF

D: TRBD2
V: TRBV27
J: TRBJ2-1
size: .
DNA: TGTGCCAGCAGTGTAGCGGGAGGCTACAATGAGCAGTTCTTC
CDR3: CASSVAGGYNEQFF

D: .
V: TRBV3-1/TRBV3-2
J: TRBJ1-4
size: .
DNA: TGTGCCAGCAGCGACCCAGAAGGAGGGGCGACTAATGAAAAACTGTTTTTT
CDR3: CASSDPEGGATNEKLFF

D: TRBD2
V: TRBV29-1
J: TRBJ2-7
size: .
DNA: TGCAGCGTTGCCCCCACTAGCGGGTACAACTCCTACGAGCAGTACTTC
CDR3: CSVAPTSGYNSYEQYF

D: .
V: TRBV20-1
J: TRBJ2-3
size: .
DNA: TGCAGTGCTAGTAGGGACATGAGCACAGATACGCAGTATTTT
CDR3: CSASRDMSTDTQYF

D: .
V: TRBV13
J: TRBJ2-5
size: .
DNA: TGTGCCAGCAGCTTAGGTCTTGAGAAGACCCAGTACTTC
CDR3: CASSLGLEKTQYF

D: .
V: TRBV6-5
J: TRBJ1-1
size: .
DNA: TGTGCCAGCCGTCTGGGATCAGGGACTGAAGCTTTCTTT
CDR3: CASRLGSGTEAFF

D: .
V: TRBV27
J: TRBJ1-1
size: .
DNA: TGTGCCAGCAGTTTTAGACTTCAGGGTGTCACTGAAGCTTTCTTT
CDR3: CASSFRLQGVTEAFF

D: .
V: TRBV4-1
J: TRBJ1-4
size: .
DNA: TGCGCCAGCAGCAGACCGGGACAAGATAATGAAAAACTGTTTTTT
CDR3: CASSRPGQDNEKLFF

D: .
V: TRBV9
J: TRBJ2-7
size: .
DNA: TGTGCCAGCAGCGTAGGCCCAGGGGCCTACGAGCAGTACTTC
CDR3: CASSVGPGAYEQYF